This T cell receptor beta chain was obtained from a study of cytomegalovirus exposure and HLA in healthy donors (dated by TCRdb to the late 2010s). As for the study more broadly: According to an earlier analysis of 550 to 750 of the donors, about 179 million T cells yielded some 120 million unique TCR beta sequences and 250 to 350 Gb of sequence data. Genome-wide SNP genotypes for about 65% of the roughly 700 donors were used in a later genetic analysis, which treated that subset as a discovery cohort. In an earlier analysis of roughly 600 of the donors, high-throughput TCR beta sequencing was used to judge whether each TCR beta V gene segment behaved as functional or pseudogenic. Donor age, sex, ethnicity and CMV serostatus were compiled together with the repertoire data. In addition to the first cohort of around 670 subjects, a separate validation cohort of approximately 120 different subjects was used. The study combined high-throughput TCR immunosequencing, statistical association of individual TCRs with disease status, and machine learning to predict cytomegalovirus infection status. Typing coverage varied by locus: roughly 629-640 donors for A, B, C, DRB1 and DQB1; approximately 520 for DQA1; more than 600 for DPA1; under 490 for DPB1. Of the 300 to 400 genotyped donors, 65% to 90% fell in the genetic ancestry cluster associated with self-reported Caucasian donors. Rather than using new phenotypic data, the later analysis identified candidate immune exposures from TCR beta sequences and from how often those sequences occurred across donors. Among about 410 genotyped donors of the cohort, an average of approximately 240,000 unique TCR beta nucleotide sequences was sequenced per donor, of which about 19% were non-productive. An early release covering roughly 640 HLA-typed donors comprised about 310 gigabases of sequencing data and around 86 million unique TCR sequences. Both class I and class II loci were covered by HLA typing, at four-digit resolution. The aim of the study was to test whether cataloging public T cell receptors could identify signatures of past pathogen exposure. In a later analysis, previously published TCR beta repertoires from 550 to 750 donors were re-analyzed and high-resolution HLA genotyping was added so that TCR occurrence patterns could be studied. The T cell repertoires of several hundred subjects were profiled by immunosequencing and related to cytomegalovirus serostatus. All discovery cohort repertoires had been generated using a single sequencing platform. Because of strong linkage in the cohort, five DR-DQ haplotypes were treated as single units for association and clustering. Results and caveats for the whole study, not just this receptor: A group of highly shared sequence variants was considered likely to be a technical artifact of the sequencing pipeline. When HLA alleles, especially DR and DQ, strongly co-occurred, attributing TCR associations to individual alleles was difficult. According to a later analysis, parvovirus B19, influenza, CMV and Epstein-Barr virus appeared linked to several top co-occurrence clusters. The presence/absence analyses assumed that sequencing depth was roughly uniform across donors, and that assumption may not be true. A few of the identified cytomegalovirus-associated TCR beta chains were confirmed in vitro to be specific for cytomegalovirus antigens. Because counts were too low, seventeen rarely observed V segments, including chromosome 9 orphons, were left out of the earlier analysis of over 550 of the donors. Specific HLA alleles were associated with 16,951 TCR beta sequences at a false discovery rate of 0.05 in a later analysis. For the cohort, immune exposure information was limited to CMV serostatus. The classifier was reported to diagnose cytomegalovirus status with high specificity and sensitivity in both the original and validation cohorts. A later analysis found that most CMV-associated TCR beta chains appeared HLA-restricted, with HLA associations seemingly driven largely by CMV exposure. A further reported finding was that TCR beta sequences accurately predicted the HLA-A and HLA-B alleles for most subjects in the first cohort. HLA typing was unavailable for some donors at each locus, so association tests used only the typed subset. Only TCR beta chains were sequenced in this cohort, and the absence of alpha or paired-chain data limited detectable features. A later genetic analysis associated a missense DCLRE1C variant with V-gene and J-gene trimming of TCR beta chains, and an independent cohort replicated the association. While some public TCRs were present in many individuals, most TCR sequences turned up only very rarely across donors. The authors suggested that the approach could potentially be generalized to other disease states and immunological phenotypes. Correlated functional status among segregating V segments might reflect linkage disequilibrium, but an unknown experimental factor could not be ruled out. Compared with equally common non-associated chains, HLA-associated TCR beta chains in a later analysis were more clonally expanded and had lower generation probabilities. In an earlier analysis of fewer than 700 of the donors, most TCR beta V segments appeared in productive rearrangements about 90% or about 30% of the time, broadly matching IMGT annotations. In the study, approximately 160 TCR beta chains were listed as associated with cytomegalovirus. In a later analysis, the rate of TCR association differed among HLA loci, with DRB1 alleles having the most associated TCRs and HLA-C alleles having the fewest. The 87-base-pair reads could not distinguish some IMGT-functional V segments, including TRBV6-2 and TRBV6-3, so those segments were excluded. In a later genetic analysis, fewer N-insertions in productive TCRs were reported among donors in an Asian-associated ancestry cluster than the roughly 700-donor mean.

About this clone: It lacks a known antigen. Per-base quality was not reported, and no clone a single base away is much larger than it. This same CDR3 is encoded by further DNA sequences in the sample.

The V end gives up 6 bases and the J end 8 bases, leaving 9 bases in the junction not matched to a gene. Including the terminal cysteine and phenylalanine, the CDR3 comprises 13 residues. The only DNA kept is the CDR3, 39 bases in frame from the first base. The germline V gene encodes CDR1 MNHEY and CDR2 SVGAGI. The cohort was made up of roughly 670 healthy bone marrow donors. All cohort members were sampled while nominally healthy, although unrecorded immune exposures were likely present. The donor was CMV seronegative and was included in the group of about 400 seronegative cohort members. Each donor provided a peripheral blood sample, and peripheral blood mononuclear cells were used for TCR beta sequencing. The Qiagen DNeasy Blood Extraction Kit was used to extract genomic DNA from the blood cell samples. The library was made by the immunoSEQ multiplex PCR assay. For the multiplex PCR, a mixture combining 60 forward primers for TCR Vbeta segments and 13 reverse primers for TCR Jbeta segments was used. The CDR3 region of rearranged TCR beta genes was amplified from genomic DNA with a multiplex PCR assay. On the Illumina HiSeq System, the amplified TCR beta libraries were sequenced as 87-base-pair reads. Concerning the study's data processing: A later analysis tallied tens of millions of unique TCR beta chains across the roughly 610 repertoires, and around 12 million of those chains were shared by two or more donors. Raw reads were error-corrected and collapsed into unique sequences by a nearest-neighbor algorithm in which closely related sequences were merged to remove PCR and sequencing errors. V, D and J gene segments were assigned by aligning CDR3 sequences to IMGT reference sequences. For a sequence to be retained, at least a six-nucleotide match to both a V gene segment and a J gene segment was required. A rearrangement was called productive if the CDR3 had no stop codons and remained in frame with V and J, and every other rearrangement was called non-productive. CDR3 was defined by IMGT convention, running from the second conserved V-encoded cysteine to the conserved J-encoded phenylalanine. In an earlier analysis of around 600 of the donors, sequences lacking an unambiguous match to a single V gene segment were excluded. In an earlier analysis of approximately 590 of the donors, V segments were called functional above 56.7% productive rearrangements and were called segregating when the between-donor standard deviation exceeded 5%. A statistical classification framework was built to diagnose cytomegalovirus status from the catalog of TCR beta chain sequences. In a later analysis, TCR nucleotide sequences were compared against IMGT/GENE-DB human TR gene sequences so that V and J genes could be assigned. The TCRdist pipeline was used in a later analysis to assign CDR3 sequences and most-parsimonious VDJ recombination scenarios. In a later analysis, every TCR beta chain was defined by the combination of its CDR3 amino acid sequence and its V-gene family, and reads without a unique V-gene family were dropped. To address suspected cross-contamination and a sequencing artifact, a later analysis removed a few hundred highly shared, low-generation-probability nucleotide sequences. In a later analysis, a clonal expansion index was calculated for each public chain from normalized within-repertoire ranks of inferred template counts. In a later analysis, generation probabilities were computed with a VDJ recombination model fitted to out-of-frame rearrangements, and the resulting probabilities were checked against IGoR. In a later analysis, hypergeometric tests were used to score TCR-TCR, TCR-HLA and TCR-CMV co-occurrence, with a repertoire-size bias correction applied to TCR pairs. A later analysis estimated false discovery rates by permuting HLA or CMV assignments 20 times. A later analysis grouped co-occurring TCRs with DBSCAN, adding TCRdist sequence similarity when clustering within HLA-allele-positive subsets. Repertoires with fewer than 30,000 or more than 120,000 public chains, plus five repertoires with anomalous nucleotide sharing, were excluded from co-occurrence clustering. The immuneACCESS repertoire file appears here via TCRdb, limited to in-frame rearrangements. These files lack a portion of the clones; in checked studies, under half of the deficit traces to unresolved V genes, and the cause of the others is not known. Clone size and the V and J calls come from that table; the DNA yielded D and trimming. The sample yields 150,000 to 200,000 clones; roughly 77% were counted once. 1.6% of the sample is in the top ten clones.

Material for sequencing was PBMCs. The clonotype was recovered from a woman aged 50 to 65 in good health and CMV-seronegative. The sequence joins TRBV6-5 to TRBJ1-2, with 7 junctional bases fitting TRBD1. The CDR3 reads CASRETGFRGYTF. The nucleotides read TGTGCCAGCAGAGAGACAGGGTTCCGGGGCTACACCTTC.